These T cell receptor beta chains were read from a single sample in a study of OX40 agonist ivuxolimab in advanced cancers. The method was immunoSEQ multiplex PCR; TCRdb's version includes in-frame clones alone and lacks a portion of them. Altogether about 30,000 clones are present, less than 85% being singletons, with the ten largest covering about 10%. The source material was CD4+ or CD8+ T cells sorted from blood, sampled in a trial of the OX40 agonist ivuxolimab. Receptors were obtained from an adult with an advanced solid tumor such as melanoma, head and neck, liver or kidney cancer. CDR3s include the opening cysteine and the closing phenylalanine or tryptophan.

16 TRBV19 CASSPGTETTNEKLFF
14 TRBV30 CAWRGPVGLNEQYF
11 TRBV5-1 CASRDFNEQFF
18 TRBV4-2 CASSQVAPPGRSSYEQYF
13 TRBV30 CAWDPGVQETQYF
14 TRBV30 CAWGDRARNQPQHF
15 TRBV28 CASTRRQGETYEQYF
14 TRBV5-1 CASSLGWTADGYTF
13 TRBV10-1 CASSSALTDTQYF
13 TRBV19 CASSAARSYEQYF
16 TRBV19 CASSFRLAGGQETQYF
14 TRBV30 CAWSAAGGNQPQHF
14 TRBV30 CAWSGGGFSYEQYF
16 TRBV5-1 CASTRIGTGDSSGYTF
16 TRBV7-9 CASSPTGGQTTWEQYF
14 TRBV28 CASRMAGLGQPQHF
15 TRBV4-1 CASSQVFGVSTEAFF
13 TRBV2 CASSYIITDTQYF
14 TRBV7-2 CASSLAGPNYGYTF
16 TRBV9 CASSVWGTSKGTKQFF
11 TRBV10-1 CASSDRYEAFF
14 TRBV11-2 CASRKFVTDSPLHF
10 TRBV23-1 CASSAPPLHF